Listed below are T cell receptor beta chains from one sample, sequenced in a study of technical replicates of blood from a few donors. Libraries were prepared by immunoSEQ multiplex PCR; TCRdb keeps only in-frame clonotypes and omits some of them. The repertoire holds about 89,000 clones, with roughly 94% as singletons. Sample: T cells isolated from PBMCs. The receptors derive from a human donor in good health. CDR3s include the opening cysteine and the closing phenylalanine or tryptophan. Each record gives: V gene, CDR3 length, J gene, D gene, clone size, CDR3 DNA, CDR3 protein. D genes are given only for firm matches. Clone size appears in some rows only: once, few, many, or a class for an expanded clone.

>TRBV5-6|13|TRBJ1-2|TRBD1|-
TGTGCCAGCAGCAAGGACAGGAACTATGGCTACACCTTC
CASSKDRNYGYTF
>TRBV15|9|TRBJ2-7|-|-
TGTGCCACCTTTCTGGAGCAGTACTTC
CATFLEQYF
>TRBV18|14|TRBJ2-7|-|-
TGTGCCAGCTCACCTAACACAGGGACCTACGAGCAGTACTTC
CASSPNTGTYEQYF
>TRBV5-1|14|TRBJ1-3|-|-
TGCGCCAGCAGGGTCCAGGGGATTAGCAACACCATATATTTT
CASRVQGISNTIYF
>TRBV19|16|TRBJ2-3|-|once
TGTGCCAGTAGTATAGATCACATCGGGGGCACAGATACGCAGTATTTT
CASSIDHIGGTDTQYF
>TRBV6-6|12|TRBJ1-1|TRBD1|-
TGTGCCAGCAGGGGCGGACAGGGTAGAGCTTTCTTT
CASRGGQGRAFF
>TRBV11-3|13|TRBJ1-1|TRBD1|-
TGTGCCAGCAGCGCCGACAGGGACACTGAAGCTTTCTTT
CASSADRDTEAFF
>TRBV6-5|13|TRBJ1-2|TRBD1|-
TGTGCCAGCAGACCTACAGGGGCCGGTGGCTACACCTTC
CASRPTGAGGYTF
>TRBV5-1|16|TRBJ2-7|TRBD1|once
TGCGCCAGCAGTCATTCCCCGGGACAGGGTGCCTACGAGCAGTACTTC
CASSHSPGQGAYEQYF
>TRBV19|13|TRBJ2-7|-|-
TGTGCCAGTAGTAGTCTCCTTAACTACGAGCAGTACTTC
CASSSLLNYEQYF
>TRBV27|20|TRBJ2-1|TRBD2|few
TGTGCCAGCAGTTCACTCTTCAACCTTTTAGCGGGAGGAGTGGGCAATGAGCAGTTCTTC
CASSSLFNLLAGGVGNEQFF
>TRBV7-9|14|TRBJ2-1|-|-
TGTGCCAGCAGCTTTGCGGGGTTTTGGAATGAGCAGTTCTTC
CASSFAGFWNEQFF
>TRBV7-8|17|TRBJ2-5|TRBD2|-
TGTGCCAGCAGCTCCACCGGGGGCGGGAGGGTCGAGGAGACCCAGTACTTC
CASSSTGGGRVEETQYF
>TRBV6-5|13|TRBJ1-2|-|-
TGTGCCAGCAGACTGGGCCCAGACTATGGCTACACCTTC
CASRLGPDYGYTF
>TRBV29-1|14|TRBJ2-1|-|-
TGCAGCGTTGAAAAAGGGGGTCACTTCGATGAGCAGTTCTTC
CSVEKGGHFDEQFF
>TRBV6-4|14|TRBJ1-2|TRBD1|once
TGTGCCAGCAGCTCCGGGACAGGGTTGTATGGCTACACCTTC
CASSSGTGLYGYTF
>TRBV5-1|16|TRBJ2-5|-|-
TGCGCCAGCAGCTTGTTGGAGGGGGCGATAGTAGAGACCCAGTACTTC
CASSLLEGAIVETQYF
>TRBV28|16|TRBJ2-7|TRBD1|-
TGTGCCAGCAGCTACCCGCGGGGGACAGGGGGCACCGAGCAGTACTTC
CASSYPRGTGGTEQYF
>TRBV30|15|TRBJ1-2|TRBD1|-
TGTGCCTGGAGTGAAATTCGACAGGGAGTCTATGGCTACACCTTC
CAWSEIRQGVYGYTF
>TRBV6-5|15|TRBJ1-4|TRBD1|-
TGTGCCAGCAGTTATGGCTCGACAGGGAATGAAAAACTGTTTTTT
CASSYGSTGNEKLFF
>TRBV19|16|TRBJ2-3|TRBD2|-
TGTGCCAGTAGCCCGTTAGCGGGAGGTCGAACAGATACGCAGTATTTT
CASSPLAGGRTDTQYF
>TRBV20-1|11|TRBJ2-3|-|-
TGCAGTGCCCGTGAGACAGATACGCAGTATTTT
CSARETDTQYF
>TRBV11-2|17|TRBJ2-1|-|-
TGTGCCAGCAGCTTAGGAAGTTCCCTCGGGGTATACAATGAGCAGTTCTTC
CASSLGSSLGVYNEQFF
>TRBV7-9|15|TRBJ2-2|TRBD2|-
TGTGCCAGTACGGGGGGAGCGAAGAACACCGGGGAGCTGTTTTTT
CASTGGAKNTGELFF
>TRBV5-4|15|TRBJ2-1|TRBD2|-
TGTGCCAGCAGCTTGAGGACTAGCACGGACAATGAGCAGTTCTTC
CASSLRTSTDNEQFF
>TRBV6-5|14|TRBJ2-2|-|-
TGTGCCAGCAGTTACAGGGGGAACACCGGGGAGCTGTTTTTT
CASSYRGNTGELFF
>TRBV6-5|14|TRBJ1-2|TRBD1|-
TGTGCCAGCAGTTTAGGGACAGGGAACTATGGCTACACCTTC
CASSLGTGNYGYTF
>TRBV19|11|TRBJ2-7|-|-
TGTGCCAGTAGTTTTCTTTACGAGCAGTACTTC
CASSFLYEQYF
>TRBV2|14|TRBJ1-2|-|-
TGTGCCAGCAGTGAGAACGGTTACGAAGATGGCTACACCTTC
CASSENGYEDGYTF
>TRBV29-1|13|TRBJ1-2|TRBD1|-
TGCAGCGATTCCGGGGGACAGGCAGATGGCTACACCTTC
CSDSGGQADGYTF
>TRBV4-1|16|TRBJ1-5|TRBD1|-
TGCGCCAGCAGCCAATTCCCACCGGGACAGAATCAGCCCCAGCATTTT
CASSQFPPGQNQPQHF
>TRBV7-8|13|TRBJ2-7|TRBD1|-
TGTGCCAGCAGCCAGGGGGCGACCTACGAGCAGTACTTC
CASSQGATYEQYF
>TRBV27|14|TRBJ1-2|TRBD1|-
TGTGCCAGCAGAGACAGGGCCAGAAACTATGGCTACACCTTC
CASRDRARNYGYTF
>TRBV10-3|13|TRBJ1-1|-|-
TGTGCCATCAGGTTGGCGGGGACCACTGAAGCTTTCTTT
CAIRLAGTTEAFF
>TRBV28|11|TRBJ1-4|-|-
TGTGCCAGCAGTTTCTATGAAAAACTGTTTTTT
CASSFYEKLFF
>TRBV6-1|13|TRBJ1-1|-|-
TGTGCCAGCACTTCGGACACATACACTGAAGCTTTCTTT
CASTSDTYTEAFF
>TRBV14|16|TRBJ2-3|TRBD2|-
TGTGCCAGCAGCCTTCTAGCGGGGGCCGGCACAGATACGCAGTATTTT
CASSLLAGAGTDTQYF
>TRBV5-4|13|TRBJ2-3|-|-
TGTGCCAGCAGCTTACGGAGCACAGATACGCAGTATTTT
CASSLRSTDTQYF
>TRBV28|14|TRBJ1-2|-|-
TGTGCCAGCAAGGGGGACCCATCTAACTATGGCTACACCTTC
CASKGDPSNYGYTF
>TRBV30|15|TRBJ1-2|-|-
TGTGCCTGGAGTCTGGTAGGAGGGGTTGTGGATGGCTACACCTTC
CAWSLVGGVVDGYTF
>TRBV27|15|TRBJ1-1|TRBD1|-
TGTGCCAGCAGTGCAGGGGGCTACATGAACACTGAAGCTTTCTTT
CASSAGGYMNTEAFF
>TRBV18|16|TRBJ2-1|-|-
TGTGCCAGCTCACCATATCCCGGGTCCTCCTACAATGAGCAGTTCTTC
CASSPYPGSSYNEQFF
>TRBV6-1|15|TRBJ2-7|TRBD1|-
TGTGCCAGCAGTGACTTCGGACAGGGGATGTACGAGCAGTACTTC
CASSDFGQGMYEQYF
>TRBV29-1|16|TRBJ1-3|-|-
TGCAGCGTTTGGGTCCCCTGGGCCCGCTCTGGAAACACCATATATTTT
CSVWVPWARSGNTIYF
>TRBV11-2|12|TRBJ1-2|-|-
TGTGCGGCGGGGGACGGACTAGGTGGCTACACCTTC
CAAGDGLGGYTF
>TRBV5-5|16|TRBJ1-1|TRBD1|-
TGTGCCAGCAGCCTAGGACAGGCGTATGCGGGGACTGAAGCTTTCTTT
CASSLGQAYAGTEAFF
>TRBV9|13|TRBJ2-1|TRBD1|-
TGTGCCAGCAGCGTCACAGGGGTTCGTGAGCAGTTCTTC
CASSVTGVREQFF
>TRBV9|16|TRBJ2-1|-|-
TGTGCCAGCAGCGTAGAAGGTGGGGGGGCCTCGGATGAGCAGTTCTTC
CASSVEGGGASDEQFF
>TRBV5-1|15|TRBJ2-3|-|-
TGCGCCAGCAGCTTGAGAGGTACTAGCACAGATACGCAGTATTTT
CASSLRGTSTDTQYF
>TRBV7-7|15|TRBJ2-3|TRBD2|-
TGTGCTAGCAGCCAGACTAGCGGGGGTATAGATACGCAGTATTTT
CASSQTSGGIDTQYF
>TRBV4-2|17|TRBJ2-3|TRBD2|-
TGTGCCAGCAGCCAAGATGGAACTAGCGCGACGGTCCATACGCAGTATTTT
CASSQDGTSATVHTQYF
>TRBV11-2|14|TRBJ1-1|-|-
TGTGCCAGCAGTCTCGGCCTAGGGGTTACTGAAGCTTTCTTT
CASSLGLGVTEAFF